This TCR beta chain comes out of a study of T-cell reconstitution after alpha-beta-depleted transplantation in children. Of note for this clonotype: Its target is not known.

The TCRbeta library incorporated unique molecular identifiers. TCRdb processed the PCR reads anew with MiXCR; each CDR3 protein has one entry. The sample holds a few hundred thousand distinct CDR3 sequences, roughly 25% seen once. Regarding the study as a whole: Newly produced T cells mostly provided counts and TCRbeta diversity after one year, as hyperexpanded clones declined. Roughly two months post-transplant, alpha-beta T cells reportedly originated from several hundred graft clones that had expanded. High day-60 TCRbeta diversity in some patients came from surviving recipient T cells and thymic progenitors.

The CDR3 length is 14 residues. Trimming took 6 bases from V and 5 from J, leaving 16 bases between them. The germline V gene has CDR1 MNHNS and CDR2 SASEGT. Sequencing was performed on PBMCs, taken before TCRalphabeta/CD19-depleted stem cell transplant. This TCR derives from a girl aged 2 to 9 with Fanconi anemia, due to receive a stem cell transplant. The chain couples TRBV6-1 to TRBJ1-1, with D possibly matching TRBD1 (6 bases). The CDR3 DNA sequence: TGTGCCAGCAGGGAGTCCGGGACATGGACTGAAGCTTTCTTT. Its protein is CASRESGTWTEAFF.